This TCR beta chain was profiled in a study of identical twins. Germline trimming cut 0 bases from V and 2 bases from J; bases unmatched to any gene: 0. Germline values: CDR1 LGHNA, CDR2 YSLEER. This CDR3 contains 14 residues. Each CDR3 protein is one row after TCRdb ran MiXCR on the 5' RACE reads. The top ten hold roughly 15% of the sample, which has under 300,000 distinct CDR3 sequences, over 5% seen once. The donors were all healthy and Caucasian. In addition, the sample was reused for a study of T cells expressing NK-cell markers. According to that study: Each TCR beta repertoire originated in sorted T cells that were CD3+CD56+NKG2C+, CD3+CD56+NKG2C- or CD3+CD56-NKG2C+. About 1.0-7.0% of CD8+ T cells in 6 or 7 donors belonged to dominant NKG2C+ clonotypes. These same clonotypes (in several donors) also led the CD3+CD56-NKG2C+ fraction.

Sequencing input: CD8+ T cells sorted from blood. The chain couples TRBV4-3 to TRBJ2-5; TRBD1 agrees at 7 bases. This sequence originates from a woman aged 18-29 years in good health. This chain's CDR3 is CASSQDRGQETQYF. The CDR3 bases are TGCGCCAGCAGCCAAGACAGGGGGCAAGAGACCCAGTACTTC.